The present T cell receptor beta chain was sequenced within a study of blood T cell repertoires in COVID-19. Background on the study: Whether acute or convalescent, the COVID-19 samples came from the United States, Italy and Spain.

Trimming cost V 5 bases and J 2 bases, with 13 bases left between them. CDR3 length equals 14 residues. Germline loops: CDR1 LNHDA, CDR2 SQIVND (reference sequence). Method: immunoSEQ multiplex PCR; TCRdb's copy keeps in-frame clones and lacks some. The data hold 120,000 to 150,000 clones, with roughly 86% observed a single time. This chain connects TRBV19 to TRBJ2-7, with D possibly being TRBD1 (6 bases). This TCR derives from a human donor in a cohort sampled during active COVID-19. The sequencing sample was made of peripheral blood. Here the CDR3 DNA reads TGTGCCAGTAGTGCCTCACAGGGAGCCTACGAGCAGTACTTC. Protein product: CASSASQGAYEQYF.